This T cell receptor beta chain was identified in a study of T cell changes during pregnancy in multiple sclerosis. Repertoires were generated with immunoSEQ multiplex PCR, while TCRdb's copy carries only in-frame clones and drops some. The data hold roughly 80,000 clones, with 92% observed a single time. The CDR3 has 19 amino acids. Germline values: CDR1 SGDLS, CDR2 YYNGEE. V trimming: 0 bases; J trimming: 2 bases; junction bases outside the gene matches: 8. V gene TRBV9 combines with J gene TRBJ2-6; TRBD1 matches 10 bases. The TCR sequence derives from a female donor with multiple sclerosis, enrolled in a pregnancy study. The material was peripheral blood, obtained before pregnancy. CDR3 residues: CASSVGQRGQGTGANVLTF. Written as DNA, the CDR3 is TGTGCCAGCAGCGTAGGTCAGAGGGGACAGGGGACTGGGGCCAACGTCCTGACTTTC.